The text below deals with one TCR beta chain. Its specificity is unknown. V was trimmed by 4 bases and J by 0 bases, leaving 13 bases between them. Per the germline V gene, CDR1 is KGHDR and CDR2 is SFDVKD. The CDR3 sequence is 16 residues long. The data stem from a study of T-cell reconstitution after alpha-beta-depleted transplantation in children. Study-wide results and caveats: Some patients owed their high day-60 TCRbeta diversity to surviving recipient T cells and thymic progenitors. Newly produced T cells mostly provided counts and TCRbeta diversity after one year, as hyperexpanded clones declined. There were reportedly several hundred expanded graft clones from which alpha-beta T cells came about two months after transplant.

Unique molecular identifiers were incorporated into the prepared TCRbeta library. TCRdb itself ran the PCR reads through MiXCR, one entry per CDR3 protein. The sample carries just over 950,000 distinct CDR3 sequences, about 29% recorded once. This clonotype was obtained from a boy under two years old who had a stem cell transplant for SCID, so the T cells may come from the graft donor. The chain employs TRBV24-1 and TRBJ2-3; either TRBD1 or TRBD2 may supply D (5 bases each). The specimen comprised PBMCs, mostly from graft donor cells, sampled 360 days after TCRalphabeta/CD19-depleted stem cell transplant. CDR3 sequence (DNA): TGTGCCACCAGTGAGGGGGTCACGGGTAGCACAGATACGCAGTATTTT. Translated: CATSEGVTGSTDTQYF.